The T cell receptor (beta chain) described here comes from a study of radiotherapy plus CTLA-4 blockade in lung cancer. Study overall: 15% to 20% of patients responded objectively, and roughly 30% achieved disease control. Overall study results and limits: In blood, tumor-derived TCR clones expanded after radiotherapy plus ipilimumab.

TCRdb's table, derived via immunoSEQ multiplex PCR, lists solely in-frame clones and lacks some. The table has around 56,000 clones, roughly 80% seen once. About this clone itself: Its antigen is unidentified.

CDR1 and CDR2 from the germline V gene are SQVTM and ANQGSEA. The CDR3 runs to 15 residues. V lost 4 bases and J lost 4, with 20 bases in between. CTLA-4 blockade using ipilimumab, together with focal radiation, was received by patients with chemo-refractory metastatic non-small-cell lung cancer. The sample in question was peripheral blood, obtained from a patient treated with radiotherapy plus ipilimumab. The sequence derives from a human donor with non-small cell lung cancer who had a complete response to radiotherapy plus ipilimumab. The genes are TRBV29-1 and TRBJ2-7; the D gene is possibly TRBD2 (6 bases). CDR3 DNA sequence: TGCAGCGTTGCCAGGCCCTGGGGGGATGGATACGAGCAGTACTTC. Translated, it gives CSVARPWGDGYEQYF.